This T cell receptor beta chain originates from a study of T cell changes during pregnancy in multiple sclerosis (dated by TCRdb to between 2018 and 2021). A note on the overall study: Changes in the T cell repertoire over the course of pregnancy were examined in this study in women with multiple sclerosis.

Comment on this clone: Which antigen it targets is not known. No base quality information exists; no much larger clone differs at one position.

Taken from cysteine to phenylalanine, the CDR3 has 16 residues. Only the CDR3 DNA is retained, 48 bases long and in frame from the first base. Taken from the germline V gene, the CDR1 and CDR2 loops are KGHSH and LQKENI. V lost 0 bases and J lost 0 bases; the stretch between them is 8 bases long. To prepare the library, the immunoSEQ multiplex PCR assay was applied. TCRdb retrieved this table from immuneACCESS and kept in-frame rearrangements only. Not all clones are present; in checked studies, unresolved V genes account for under half, and no reason is known for the remainder. For this sample there are approximately 40,000 clones; around 92% appear just once. The top ten clonotypes cover 1% to 1.5% of the sample.

The chain is made from TRBV18 and TRBJ1-4, with no D gene named confidently. The sequencing sample was made of peripheral blood. The sequence was obtained from a female donor with multiple sclerosis, enrolled in a pregnancy study. The DNA reads as follows: TGTGCCAGCTCACCACCGTACGGCGCAACTAATGAAAAACTGTTTTTT. It is translated as CASSPPYGATNEKLFF. Supplemented by the reference TRBV18 and TRBJ1-4 proteins around the CDR3, the complete variable domain is NAGVMQNPRHLVRRRGQEARLRCSPMKGHSHVYWYRQLPEEGLKFMVYLQKENIIDESGMPKERFSAEFPKEGPSILRIQQVVRGDSAAYFCASSPPYGATNEKLFFGSGTQLSVL.